The 23 T cell receptor beta chains below were found in one sample sequenced in a study of sequential checkpoint blockade in melanoma. Treatment described: randomized to nivolumab then ipilimumab (arm A) or the reverse (arm B). Assay: immunoSEQ multiplex PCR; the TCRdb copy retains only in-frame clones and omits some. The sample shows 34,000 or so clones, roughly 85% of them seen only once. The sample here was CD8+ T cells sorted from blood (inferred from file names), taken from a patient given nivolumab and ipilimumab in sequence. These TCRs come from a human donor with melanoma.

In its sample, this clone was seen once. The J gene is TRBJ2-1, the V gene TRBV7-3, with TRBD2 matching over 14 bases. The CDR3 consists of 16 residues. The V and J ends lost 3 bases and 8 bases, in that order; junction bases with no gene match: 6. CDR1 and CDR2 from the germline V gene are SGHTA and FQGTGA. CDR3 DNA sequence: TGTGCCAGCAGCTTGAGGGGACTAGCGGGAGAACATGAGCAGTTCTTC. Translation: CASSLRGLAGEHEQFF.

The J gene is TRBJ2-5, the V gene TRBV7-9, with 9 bases matching TRBD2. The J call may be faulty, since TRBJ2-7 better matches the DNA end. The germline V gene has CDR1 SEHNR and CDR2 FQNEAQ (reference sequence). The CDR3 has 18 amino acids. CDR3 sequence reads: CASSLRFGERGAAYEQYF. For the CDR3, the DNA is TGTGCCAGCAGCTTACGGTTCGGGGAGCGGGGGGCCGCCTACGAGCAGTACTTC.

The rearrangement uses TRBV6-5 and TRBJ2-5, with D possibly matching TRBD2 (5 bases). V was clipped by 2 bases and J by 5 bases, with 15 bases between them. Germline V CDR1 and CDR2: MNHEY, SVGAGI. The CDR3 is 15 residues long. CDR3 nucleotides: TGTGCCAGCAGTTACGGCTCACCCCGAGGGGAGACCCAGTACTTC. The encoded protein is CASSYGSPRGETQYF.

J is TRBJ1-2 and V is TRBV7-6; D may be TRBD1 (5 bases). Germline loops: CDR1 SGHVS, CDR2 FNYEAQ. V was clipped by 1 base and J by 4 bases, with 16 bases between them. This CDR3 spans 16 amino acids. The CDR3 region has the DNA TGTGCCAGCAGCTTAGACCCAAGGCAGGGTGCCTATGGCTACACCTTC. It yields the protein CASSLDPRQGAYGYTF.

V usage is TRBV4-1 and J usage is TRBJ2-7, with D tentatively TRBD1 (6 bases). Germline V gene sequence: CDR1 MGHRA, CDR2 YSYEKL. V was trimmed by 5 bases and J by 6 bases, leaving 20 bases between them. The CDR3 sequence is 15 residues long. The CDR3 spells CASSSVNQGTGEQYF. The CDR3, as DNA: TGCGCCAGCAGCTCGGTCAATCAGGGGACGGGCGAGCAGTACTTC.

For the CDR3, the DNA is TGTGCCAGCAGCTTGGGACAGGAAGGCGAGCAGTACTTC. It is translated as CASSLGQEGEQYF. The chain is built from TRBV5-8 and TRBJ2-7; maybe TRBD1 (6 bases). The V gene lost 0 bases and the J gene lost 6 bases, with 10 bases spanning the gap. Germline CDR1 reads SGHTS; CDR2 reads YDEGEE. This CDR3 region has 13 residues. The full variable domain, its missing parts supplied by reference TRBV5-8 and TRBJ2-7, is EAGVTQSPTHLIKTRGQQATLRCSPISGHTSVYWYQQALGLGLQFLLWYDEGEERNRGNFPPRFSGRQFPNYSSELNVNALELEDSALYLCASSLGQEGEQYFGPGTRLTVT.

The CDR3 nucleotides are TGTGCCAGCAGCTTAGACAGGGGTAGGGAAGAGACCCAGTACTTC. Its protein product is CASSLDRGREETQYF. This rearrangement joins TRBV7-7 to TRBJ2-5, with TRBD1 matching 7 bases. This CDR3 is built from 15 residues. Per germline, CDR1 SSHAT and CDR2 FNYEAQ (reference sequence). The J segment lost 3 bases and the V segment lost 1 base, leaving 5 bases of the junction unmatched.

This chain uses TRBV5-8 with TRBJ1-5; D gene unclear. The CDR3 is made up of 14 amino acids. V was cut by 4 bases and J by 7 bases, with 15 bases left in between. Germline CDR1 SGHTS, CDR2 YDEGEE. The CDR3 nucleotides are TGTGCCAGCAGCCAGCGCGGTTACGACCAGCCCCAGCATTTT. It codes for CASSQRGYDQPQHF.

The J gene is TRBJ2-5, the V gene TRBV27, with 12 bases identical to TRBD2. Germline V CDR1 and CDR2: MNHEY, SMNVEV (reference sequence). This CDR3 is 15 amino acids long. With V trimmed by 5 bases and J by 1 base, 2 bases remained unmatched. CDR3 region: CASSPGLAGQETQYF. For the CDR3, the DNA is TGTGCCAGCAGTCCGGGACTAGCGGGCCAAGAGACCCAGTACTTC.

V is TRBV7-3 and J is TRBJ2-3; 10 bases line up with TRBD2. CDR3 length: 15 amino acids. Germline CDR1 and CDR2: SGHTA and FQGTGA. The V gene end was trimmed by 4 bases and the J gene end by 1 base; junction bases not matched to a gene: 2. CDR3 nucleotides: TGTGCCAGCAGCTCCCTAGCGGGAGGCACAGATACGCAGTATTTT. It yields the protein CASSSLAGGTDTQYF.

The rearrangement links TRBV5-6 to TRBJ2-5; TRBD1 aligns across 7 bases. The J call may not be correct, given that the DNA end is closer to TRBJ2-7. This CDR3 has 12 residues. Germline V gene data show CDR1 as SGHDT and CDR2 as YYEEEE. The CDR3 bases are TGTGCCAGCAGCTACCAGGGGGACGAGCAGTACTTC. Its translation is CASSYQGDEQYF.

This chain uses TRBV5-6 with TRBJ1-1; D may be TRBD1 (6 bases). With 0 bases removed from V and 3 bases from J, the gap between germline ends came to 18 bases. Germline CDR1 and CDR2: SGHDT and YYEEEE. This CDR3 contains 17 residues. CDR3 in DNA: TGTGCCAGCAGCTTGGCCACAGGGTATGGGGTGGACACTGAAGCTTTCTTT. Encoded protein: CASSLATGYGVDTEAFF.

The J gene is TRBJ1-5, the V gene TRBV19; TRBD1 agrees at 7 bases. V lost 10 bases and J lost 0; bases outside the gene matches: 9. CDR3 length: 15 residues. The germline V gene encodes CDR1 LNHDA and CDR2 SQIVND (reference sequence). The CDR3 DNA is TGTGCCACCGGGGACAGCCCTTATAGCAATCAGCCCCAGCATTTT. As protein: CATGDSPYSNQPQHF.

By its share, this clone is medium-sized (0.01 to 0.1%). The chain employs TRBV19 and TRBJ1-5; D ambiguous. Germline CDR1 and CDR2: LNHDA and SQIVND (reference sequence). V shed 9 bases and J shed 2 bases, with 26 bases lying between them. The CDR3 consists of 18 residues. CDR3 DNA: TGTGCCAGCAAGAGTCTCAAAATAACTCAGCGAGGCAATCAGCCCCAGCATTTT. Its protein product is CASKSLKITQRGNQPQHF.

The genes are TRBV5-1 and TRBJ1-1; TRBD1 is a possible D gene (6 bases). Germline loops: CDR1 SGHRS, CDR2 YFSETQ. The CDR3 runs 13 residues. V gave up 4 bases and J gave up 0 bases, with 7 bases separating them. CDR3 in amino acids: CASSNRVNTEAFF. The CDR3 bases are TGCGCCAGCAGCAACAGGGTGAACACTGAAGCTTTCTTT.

The chain combines TRBV7-8 with TRBJ1-1, with TRBD1 as a possible D gene (6 bases). The germline gives CDR1 SGHVS, CDR2 FQNEAQ. The CDR3 sequence is 14 residues long. Trimming took off 5 bases at V and 1 base at J, with 11 bases between the two ends. The CDR3 reads CASSQTGWNTEAFF. CDR3 coding DNA: TGTGCCAGCAGCCAGACAGGCTGGAACACTGAAGCTTTCTTT.

The chain employs TRBV9 and TRBJ2-7; possible D gene TRBD2, 6 bases. The CDR3 is made up of 15 amino acids. Trimming took off 4 bases at V and 0 bases at J, with 14 bases between the two ends. CDR1 SGDLS and CDR2 YYNGEE come from the germline V gene. CDR3 DNA sequence: TGTGCCAGCAGCCGGGGGAACAGCCTCTCCTACGAGCAGTACTTC. This codes for CASSRGNSLSYEQYF.

J is TRBJ1-2 and V is TRBV30; TRBD1 is a possible D gene (6 bases). Germline V gene lookup returns CDR1 GTSNPN and CDR2 SVGIG (reference sequence). V was clipped by 4 bases and J by 4 bases, with 16 bases between them. The CDR3 totals 14 residues. The CDR3 DNA is TGTGCCTGGAAGAGACAGGCCCCCGGCTATGGCTACACCTTC. Translated: CAWKRQAPGYGYTF. The full variable domain, its missing parts supplied by reference TRBV30 and TRBJ1-2, is SQTIHQWPATLVQPVGSPLSLECTVEGTSNPNLYWYRQAAGRGLQLLFYSVGIGQISSEVPQNLSASRPQDRQFILSSKKLLLSDSGFYLCAWKRQAPGYGYTFGSGTRLTVV.

The rearrangement uses TRBV7-2 and TRBJ2-4; 12 bases map to TRBD1. The CDR3 runs to 17 residues. CDR1 SGHTA and CDR2 FQGNSA come from the germline V gene. The J segment lost 6 bases and the V segment lost 5 bases, leaving 11 bases of the junction unmatched. The CDR3 reads CASSRPGQGAWGNIQYF. The CDR3 DNA is TGTGCCAGCAGCCGCCCGGGACAGGGGGCGTGGGGAAACATTCAGTACTTC.

A few counts support this clone. This chain joins TRBV6-1 and TRBJ2-1, with TRBD2 identical over 9 bases. The germline V gene encodes CDR1 MNHNS and CDR2 SASEGT. The ends lost 1 base at V and 8 bases at J; junction bases unmatched: 6. The CDR3 has 15 amino acids. The CDR3 is CASSEVPSGNYEQFF. Written as DNA, the CDR3 is TGTGCCAGCAGTGAAGTACCTAGCGGGAACTATGAGCAGTTCTTC.

The genes are TRBV28 and TRBJ1-2, with D perhaps TRBD1 (5 bases). Trimming took off 3 bases at V and 2 bases at J, with 22 bases between the two ends. CDR3 length: 18 residues. Per the germline V gene, CDR1 is MDHEN and CDR2 is SYDVKM. CDR3 region: CASSFTILRDLPNYGYTF. The CDR3, as DNA: TGTGCCAGCAGTTTCACTATTCTCCGGGACTTACCGAACTATGGCTACACCTTC.

The table lists this clone with a count of one. This chain links TRBV9 with TRBJ2-1, with 8 bases aligning to TRBD2. The CDR3 is 15 residues long. Germline CDR1 and CDR2: SGDLS and YYNGEE. Trimming cost V 0 bases and J 3 bases; bases outside gene matches: 2. The CDR3 DNA follows: TGTGCCAGCAGCGTAGCTCGGGGGGGCTACAATGAGCAGTTCTTC. This translates into CASSVARGGYNEQFF.

This clone has a count of ten or more. The chain links TRBV2 to TRBJ2-7, with no clear D. Germline V CDR1 and CDR2: SNHLY, FYNNEI. The CDR3 sequence is 12 residues long. V gave up 4 bases and J gave up 3 bases, with 7 bases separating them. The CDR3 loop reads CASSVVVYEQYF. For the CDR3, the DNA is TGTGCCAGCAGTGTAGTGGTCTACGAGCAGTACTTC.